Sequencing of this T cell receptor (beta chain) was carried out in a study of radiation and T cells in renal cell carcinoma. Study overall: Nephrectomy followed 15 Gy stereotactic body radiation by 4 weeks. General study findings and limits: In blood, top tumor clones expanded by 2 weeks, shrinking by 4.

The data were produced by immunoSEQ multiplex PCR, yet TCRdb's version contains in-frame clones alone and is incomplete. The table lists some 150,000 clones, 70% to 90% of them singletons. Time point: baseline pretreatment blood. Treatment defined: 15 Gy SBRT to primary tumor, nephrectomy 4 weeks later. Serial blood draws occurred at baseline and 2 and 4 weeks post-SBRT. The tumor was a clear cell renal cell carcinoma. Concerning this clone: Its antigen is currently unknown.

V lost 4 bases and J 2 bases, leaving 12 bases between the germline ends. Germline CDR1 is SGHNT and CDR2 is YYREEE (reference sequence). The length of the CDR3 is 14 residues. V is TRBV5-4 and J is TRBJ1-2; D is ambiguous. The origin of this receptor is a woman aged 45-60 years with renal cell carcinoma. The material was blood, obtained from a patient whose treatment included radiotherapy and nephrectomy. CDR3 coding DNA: TGTGCCAGCAGCCTAATCGGAGAAAACTATGGCTACACCTTC. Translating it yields CASSLIGENYGYTF. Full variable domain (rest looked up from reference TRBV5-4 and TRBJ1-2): ETGVTQSPTHLIKTRGQQVTLRCSSQSGHNTVSWYQQALGQGPQFIFQYYREEENGRGNFPPRFSGLQFPNYSSELNVNALELDDSALYLCASSLIGENYGYTFGSGTRLTVV.